This T cell receptor (beta chain) was found in a study of shared clonotypes between healthy human individuals. Study details: In total, the donors were a couple of women and three men aged 18 to 49.

Germline V gene lookup returns CDR1 MNHNS and CDR2 SASEGT. V lost 8 bases and J lost 5, with 10 bases in between. This CDR3 is built from 11 residues. The assay was immunoSEQ multiplex PCR, and TCRdb's table has in-frame clones only and misses some. The profile covers approximately 340,000 clones, with roughly 70% appearing a single time and 10% taken by the ten largest. Recent acute infections and vaccinations were absent in the healthy HIV-negative adult donors. Sequenced sample: memory CD4+ T cells sorted from blood. The subset is: CD45RA-negative fraction. This TCR was recovered from a man aged 25-45 years in good health. The V call is TRBV6-1, the J call TRBJ2-7; D not resolved. This CDR3 is CASASWDEQYF. For the CDR3, the DNA is TGTGCCAGCGCCAGCTGGGACGAGCAGTACTTC.